The 14 T cell receptor beta chains below were found in one sample sequenced in a study of beta chain features in type 1 diabetes. No antigen is known for these receptors. Study-wide points: Significant though moderate, a shortening of TCRB CDR3s appeared in all four CD4+ subsets of Type 1 diabetes patients.

The study reverse transcribed the entire isolated RNA, so it sequenced expressed TCRB transcripts. The table came from immunoSEQ multiplex PCR; TCRdb's copy has only in-frame clones and leaves some out. The sample holds roughly 340,000 clones, about 13% seen once. Material for sequencing was naive CD4+ T cells from blood. Receptor source: a woman aged 18-29 years with type 1 diabetes.

This clone occurred many times. The genes are TRBV4-2 and TRBJ2-1; D is uncertain. The ends were cut back, 3 bases at V and 7 bases at J, with 10 bases in the middle. CDR3 length: 13 amino acids. The germline gives CDR1 LGHNA, CDR2 YNFKEQ. This chain's CDR3 is CASSHVSENEQFF. The CDR3 nucleotides read TGTGCCAGCAGCCACGTAAGCGAGAATGAGCAGTTCTTC.

The genes are TRBV30 and TRBJ2-7, with a tentative D call TRBD2 (6 bases). V lost 0 bases to trimming and J lost 2 bases, with 8 bases between them. Germline CDR1 is GTSNPN and CDR2 is SVGIG (reference sequence). CDR3 length: 13 residues. The CDR3 region has the DNA TGTGCCTGGAGTGTAGGCGGGGCCTACGAGCAGTACTTC. This translates into CAWSVGGAYEQYF.

The chain is built from TRBV11-3 and TRBJ2-1; 14 bases agree with TRBD2. The ends lost 4 bases at V and 10 bases at J; junction bases unmatched: 6. CDR3 length equals 15 residues. In germline, CDR1 is SGHNT, CDR2 YENEEA. CDR3 nucleotides: TGTGCCAGCAGCTCCGGGACTAGCGGGAGAATGGAGCAGTTCTTC. This translates into CASSSGTSGRMEQFF.

The chain is built from TRBV5-1 and TRBJ2-3; TRBD2 matches 12 bases. Trimming took 4 bases from V and 4 from J; bases not matched to a gene: 4. The CDR3 runs to 15 residues. CDR1 SGHRS and CDR2 YFSETQ come from the germline V gene. The CDR3 region has the DNA TGCGCCAGCAGCGGACGACTAGCGGGAGCAGATACGCAGTATTTT. Translated: CASSGRLAGADTQYF.

V usage is TRBV18 and J usage is TRBJ2-3, with a possible D match to TRBD2 (5 bases). Germline lookup yields CDR1 KGHSH and CDR2 LQKENI. The ends were cut back, 4 bases at V and 2 bases at J, with 19 bases in the middle. The CDR3 contains 17 residues. The CDR3 region is CASSRPWSGRDTDTQYF. The CDR3 DNA reads as TGTGCCAGCTCACGACCTTGGAGCGGCCGAGACACAGATACGCAGTATTTT.

This clone was recorded a few times. The V call is TRBV5-1, the J call TRBJ2-1, with 10 bases fitting TRBD2. The CDR3 sequence is 16 residues long. Germline loops: CDR1 SGHRS, CDR2 YFSETQ. The ends lost 4 bases at V and 6 bases at J; junction bases unmatched: 10. The CDR3 loop is CASSPGRSGRANEQFF. Written as DNA, the CDR3 is TGCGCCAGCAGCCCGGGACGGAGCGGGAGGGCCAATGAGCAGTTCTTC.

This clone showed up just a few times. This chain uses TRBV5-1 with TRBJ1-1; TRBD1 might be the D (5 bases). The CDR3 runs to 15 residues. The ends were cut back, 4 bases at V and 3 bases at J, with 16 bases in the middle. Germline lookup yields CDR1 SGHRS and CDR2 YFSETQ. The CDR3 here is CASSQIVGTDTEAFF. In DNA, the CDR3 is TGCGCCAGCAGCCAAATCGTAGGGACTGACACTGAAGCTTTCTTT.

This clone has just a few counts. This same CDR3 is encoded by further DNA sequences in the sample. The chain is built from TRBV5-6 and TRBJ1-1; D is ambiguous. Germline loops: CDR1 SGHDT, CDR2 YYEEEE. V lost 4 bases and J 2 bases, leaving 3 bases between the germline ends. The CDR3 is 11 amino acids. CDR3 nucleotide sequence: TGTGCCAGCAGCCTTAACACTGAAGCTTTCTTT. It encodes CASSLNTEAFF.

This sequence joins TRBV7-9 and TRBJ1-3; D ambiguous. V lost 4 bases and J 4 bases, leaving 2 bases between the germline ends. The CDR3 sequence is 11 residues long. From germline, CDR1 is SEHNR and CDR2 FQNEAQ (reference sequence). The CDR3 sequence: CASSSGNTIYF. CDR3 nucleotides: TGTGCCAGCAGCTCGGGAAACACCATATATTTT.

This clone has just a few counts. The rearrangement uses TRBV5-1 and TRBJ1-5; 8 nucleotides match TRBD1. The CDR3 length is 14 residues. V shed 0 bases and J 6 bases; nucleotides not matched to a gene: 2. The germline gives CDR1 SGHRS, CDR2 YFSETQ. The CDR3 here is CASSLVTGVQPQHF. In nucleotides, the CDR3 is TGCGCCAGCAGCTTGGTGACAGGGGTTCAGCCCCAGCATTTT.

V and J are TRBV15 and TRBJ1-1, with D tentatively TRBD1 (6 bases). The germline V gene encodes CDR1 LNHNV and CDR2 YYDKDF (reference sequence). The CDR3 sequence is 16 residues long. V was cut by 1 base and J by 3 bases, with 15 bases left in between. The CDR3 region is CATSRGGTTAYTEAFF. CDR3 in DNA: TGTGCCACCAGCAGAGGGGGGACAACTGCCTACACTGAAGCTTTCTTT.

This clone has a handful of counts. The sample carries other DNA sequences with the same CDR3. This chain links TRBV30 with TRBJ1-1; D ambiguous. This CDR3 contains 12 residues. V lost 0 bases and J 4 bases, leaving 6 bases between the germline ends. Per the germline V gene, CDR1 is GTSNPN and CDR2 is SVGIG (reference sequence). DNA of the CDR3: TGTGCCTGGAGTGTTCTCGTCACTGAAGCTTTCTTT. Its translation: CAWSVLVTEAFF.

The chain has TRBV21-1 and TRBJ2-7; the table's D gene call, TRBD1, was not cross checked with the DNA. TRBV21-1 is a pseudogene locus. The CDR3 sequence is 12 residues long. The DNA of the CDR3 is TGTGCCAGCTCAGACAGAGCCTACGAGCAGTACGTC. Translating it yields CASSDRAYEQYV.

This clone has more than one count but fewer than ten. V is TRBV7-2 and J is TRBJ2-2; TRBD2 is a possible D gene (5 bases). The CDR3 loop spans 14 amino acids. V lost 6 bases, J lost 5 bases, and 13 bases lay in between. The germline V gene has CDR1 SGHTA and CDR2 FQGNSA. The CDR3: CASRAGITTGELFF. The CDR3 DNA sequence: TGTGCCAGCAGAGCCGGGATTACTACCGGGGAGCTGTTTTTT.